Below are 25 T cell receptor beta chains sequenced from a single sample in a study of OX40 agonist ivuxolimab in advanced cancers. Clones were sequenced by immunoSEQ multiplex PCR, and TCRdb holds only the in-frame ones, with some missing. The profile shows 65,000 to 100,000 clones, about 94% of them singletons. Sequences were derived from CD4+ or CD8+ T cells sorted from blood, sampled in a trial of the OX40 agonist ivuxolimab. These receptors were collected from an adult with an advanced solid tumor such as melanoma, head and neck, liver or kidney cancer.

V is TRBV11-1 and J is TRBJ2-5; TRBD1 or TRBD2 may be the D gene (5 bases each). CDR1 and CDR2 from the germline V gene are SGHAT and FQDESV (reference sequence). V was pared by 1 base and J by 1 base, with 13 bases between. The CDR3 loop spans 16 amino acids. In DNA, the CDR3 is TGTGCCAGCAGCTTAGGGGGCCGGGGCCCCCAAGAGACCCAGTACTTC. This gives the protein CASSLGGRGPQETQYF.

The J gene is TRBJ2-3, the V gene TRBV19; D ambiguous. Germline lookup yields CDR1 LNHDA and CDR2 SQIVND (reference sequence). CDR3 length: 13 residues. The V end lost 3 bases, the J end lost 4 bases, and 8 bases lay between the germline ends. The CDR3 DNA follows: TGTGCCAGTAGTATGGGCGGTCCAGATACGCAGTATTTT. Translation: CASSMGGPDTQYF. The whole variable domain, remainder taken from reference TRBV19 and TRBJ2-3, is DGGITQSPKYLFRKEGQNVTLSCEQNLNHDAMYWYRQDPGQGLRLIYYSQIVNDFQKGDIAEGYSVSREKKESFPLTVTSAQKNPTAFYLCASSMGGPDTQYFGPGTRLTVL.

The chain has TRBV4-3 and TRBJ2-2, with 8 positions matching TRBD1. V lost 0 bases to trimming and J lost 5 bases; unmatched junction nucleotides: 2. This CDR3 spans 15 amino acids. Germline-derived CDR1 and CDR2 are LGHNA and YSLEER. The CDR3 reads CASSQDRTGTGELFF. The CDR3 DNA reads TGCGCCAGCAGCCAAGACCGGACAGGGACCGGGGAGCTGTTTTTT.

The V gene is TRBV11-2, the J gene TRBJ2-2, with D perhaps matching TRBD1 (6 bases). Germline CDR1 is SGHAT and CDR2 is FQNNGV. This CDR3 spans 15 amino acids. Trimming took 5 bases from V and 5 from J, leaving 15 bases between them. The DNA of the CDR3 is TGTGCCAGCAGCAGTAGTCATACAGGGACCGGGGAGCTGTTTTTT. Protein sequence: CASSSSHTGTGELFF.

This chain links TRBV9 with TRBJ2-7; TRBD2 agrees at 7 bases. Germline V gives CDR1 SGDLS, CDR2 YYNGEE. The CDR3 length is 14 residues. The trim removed 5 bases at V and 3 bases at J, leaving 8 bases unmatched. The chain's CDR3 is CASSGSGADYEQYF. In DNA form, the CDR3 reads TGTGCCAGCAGTGGCAGCGGGGCCGACTACGAGCAGTACTTC.

The chain combines TRBV19 with TRBJ2-7; D unresolved. Looked up from germline, CDR1 is LNHDA and CDR2 is SQIVND (reference sequence). Trimming pared 3 bases from V and 3 bases from J, leaving 12 bases between. The CDR3 runs to 14 residues. The CDR3 coding sequence is TGTGCCAGTAGTATGCCAGCACTGGGCTACGAGCAGTACTTC. It yields the protein CASSMPALGYEQYF.

The V and J genes are TRBV7-2 and TRBJ2-7; possibly TRBD1 or TRBD2 for D (5 bases each). V was cut by 5 bases and J by 5 bases, with 13 bases left in between. CDR3 size: 13 residues. Germline V lookup: CDR1 SGHTA, CDR2 FQGNSA. This CDR3 is CASSPQGAHEQYF. CDR3 DNA: TGTGCCAGCAGCCCCCAGGGAGCGCACGAGCAGTACTTC.

The V gene is TRBV7-9, the J gene TRBJ1-1; D is possibly TRBD1 (6 bases). The V gene's germline CDR1 is SEHNR and CDR2 FQNEAQ (reference sequence). Trimming left V 6 bases short and J 1 base short, with 12 bases between. The CDR3 has 14 amino acids. CDR3 protein: CASRARDTNTEAFF. CDR3 in DNA: TGTGCCAGCAGAGCCCGGGACACGAACACTGAAGCTTTCTTT. Full variable domain (remainder filled in from reference TRBV7-9 and TRBJ1-1): DTGVSQNPRHKITKRGQNVTFRCDPISEHNRLYWYRQTLGQGPEFLTYFQNEAQLEKSRLLSDRFSAERPKGSFSTLEIQRTEQGDSAMYLCASRARDTNTEAFFGQGTRLTVV.

The chain is built from TRBV27 and TRBJ1-3, with D tentatively TRBD1 (6 bases). This CDR3 region has 14 residues. Per the germline V gene, CDR1 is MNHEY and CDR2 is SMNVEV (reference sequence). V lost 6 bases to trimming and J lost 4 bases, with 13 bases between them. The DNA of the CDR3 is TGTGCCAGCAGCCCCTTGGGGGCAGGAAACACCATATATTTT. Its protein product is CASSPLGAGNTIYF.

The chain recombines TRBV2 with TRBJ1-1; maybe TRBD1 (6 bases). The V gene lost 7 bases and the J gene lost 1 base, with 7 bases spanning the gap. This CDR3 has 12 residues. CDR1 is SNHLY, CDR2 FYNNEI, per germline. The CDR3 DNA reads as TGTGCCAGCATAGGGGGGAACACTGAAGCTTTCTTT. This translates into CASIGGNTEAFF.

CDR3 in DNA: TGTGCCAGCACAATGACAGGGGGCGCTGGCTATGGCTACACCTTC. Translation: CASTMTGGAGYGYTF. The chain couples TRBV6-5 to TRBJ1-2; 10 nucleotides match TRBD1. V shed 7 bases, J shed 4 bases, and the junction held 9 bases outside the gene matches. Germline CDR1 MNHEY, CDR2 SVGAGI. CDR3 size: 15 residues.

This sequence joins TRBV4-1 and TRBJ2-3; TRBD2 is a possible D gene (5 bases). The germline CDR1 and CDR2 sequences are MGHRA and YSYEKL. The CDR3 runs 15 residues. The V gene lost 1 base and the J gene lost 3 bases, with 11 bases spanning the gap. For the CDR3, the DNA is TGCGCCAGCAGCCAAGGAACGAGGAGGACAGATACGCAGTATTTT. Protein: CASSQGTRRTDTQYF.

This clone was observed a few times. V is TRBV19 and J is TRBJ2-7; 11 bases align to TRBD1. The germline V gene has CDR1 LNHDA and CDR2 SQIVND (reference sequence). The CDR3 length is 15 residues. V gave up 3 bases and J gave up 3 bases; unmatched junction bases: 4. The DNA of the CDR3 is TGTGCCAGTAGTATTGGGACAGGGGGTATCTACGAGCAGTACTTC. This translates into CASSIGTGGIYEQYF.

V is TRBV5-8 and J is TRBJ1-5; D may be TRBD1 (5 bases). The CDR3 runs 15 residues. Germline V lookup: CDR1 SGHTS, CDR2 YDEGEE. V was pared by 9 bases and J by 0 bases, with 16 bases between. As DNA, the CDR3 is TGTGCCACCGAGATCCTGACAGATAGCAATCAGCCCCAGCATTTT. Its protein is CATEILTDSNQPQHF.

The CDR3 sequence: CASSDRTQYEQYF. The CDR3 DNA is TGTGCCAGCAGCGACCGAACACAATACGAGCAGTACTTC. The chain employs TRBV28 and TRBJ2-7; D remains unclear. Trimming left V 6 bases short and J 4 bases short, with 13 bases between. Looked up from germline, CDR1 is MDHEN and CDR2 is SYDVKM. The CDR3 sequence is 13 residues long.

The chain couples TRBV7-8 to TRBJ2-3, with 10 positions matching TRBD1. The CDR3 covers 16 residues. Germline V gene sequence: CDR1 SGHVS, CDR2 FQNEAQ. With V trimmed by 6 bases and J by 2 bases, 8 bases remained unmatched. CDR3 sequence reads: CASSPGQGVYTDTQYF. The CDR3 bases are TGTGCCAGCAGTCCCGGACAGGGGGTTTACACAGATACGCAGTATTTT.

The chain has TRBV19 and TRBJ2-5; D is perhaps TRBD1 (6 bases). This CDR3 has 16 residues. CDR1 and CDR2 (germline): LNHDA, SQIVND (reference sequence). V was clipped by 5 bases and J by 0 bases, with 16 bases between them. The CDR3 region is CASSGGPDRNQETQYF. The CDR3 bases are TGTGCCAGTAGTGGCGGCCCGGACAGAAACCAAGAGACCCAGTACTTC.

The chain is built from TRBV15 and TRBJ2-7; a weak D match, TRBD1 (6 bases). V shed 5 bases and J shed 0 bases, with 14 bases lying between them. This CDR3 region has 15 residues. Germline V gene sequence: CDR1 LNHNV, CDR2 YYDKDF (reference sequence). The CDR3 reads CATSLGRGLSYEQYF. The CDR3, as DNA: TGTGCCACCAGCCTAGGCAGGGGCCTCTCCTACGAGCAGTACTTC.

This chain uses TRBV5-4 with TRBJ2-5, with TRBD2 identical over 8 bases. V lost 4 bases to trimming and J lost 1 base; unmatched junction nucleotides: 3. In germline, CDR1 is SGHNT, CDR2 YYREEE (reference sequence). There are 14 residues in the CDR3. The CDR3 loop reads CASSPSGGQETQYF. The CDR3 region has the DNA TGTGCCAGCAGCCCAAGCGGGGGCCAAGAGACCCAGTACTTC.

The chain combines TRBV27 with TRBJ2-1; 10 bases line up with TRBD2. The ends lost 5 bases at V and 7 bases at J; junction bases unmatched: 8. Germline V CDR1 and CDR2: MNHEY, SMNVEV (reference sequence). The CDR3 length is 15 residues. Written as DNA, the CDR3 is TGTGCCAGCAGTCACCGAGCGGGGGGGCATAATGAGCAGTTCTTC. The encoded protein is CASSHRAGGHNEQFF.

The sample holds one count of this clone. The V call is TRBV5-4, the J call TRBJ2-5; 8 bases align to TRBD2. Germline V gene lookup returns CDR1 SGHNT and CDR2 YYREEE (reference sequence). This CDR3 region has 16 residues. V gave up 6 bases and J gave up 2 bases; unmatched junction bases: 12. The CDR3 nucleotides read TGTGCCAGCAACCCCTGGGGCGGGGGGCGACAAGAGACCCAGTACTTC. Residues: CASNPWGGGRQETQYF.

The chain has TRBV27 and TRBJ2-7; D is possibly TRBD1 or TRBD2 (6 bases each). Germline assignment: CDR1 MNHEY and CDR2 SMNVEV (reference sequence). The V and J ends lost 2 bases and 1 base respectively, with 12 bases between them. CDR3 size: 15 residues. CDR3 residues: CASSLRGAVSYEQYF. The CDR3 DNA follows: TGTGCCAGCAGTTTAAGGGGGGCCGTGTCCTACGAGCAGTACTTC.

The genes are TRBV6-6 and TRBJ2-7, with no clear D. The ends were cut back, 6 bases at V and 2 bases at J, with 5 bases in the middle. CDR1 and CDR2 from the germline V gene are MNHNY and SVGAGI (reference sequence). CDR3 length: 11 residues. In DNA form, the CDR3 reads TGTGCCAGCAGGTATACCTACGAGCAGTACTTC. It is translated as CASRYTYEQYF.

The chain has TRBV2 and TRBJ2-7; 8 nucleotides align to TRBD2. The length of the CDR3 is 17 residues. The V segment lost 3 bases and the J segment 6 bases; nucleotides outside the gene matches: 16. The germline V gene has CDR1 SNHLY and CDR2 FYNNEI. The CDR3 is CASSDGVSGGPQAEQYF. In nucleotides, the CDR3 is TGTGCCAGCAGTGACGGGGTCAGCGGGGGACCCCAGGCCGAGCAGTACTTC. Full variable domain (missing parts from reference TRBV2 and TRBJ2-7): EPEVTQTPSHQVTQMGQEVILRCVPISNHLYFYWYRQILGQKVEFLVSFYNNEISEKSEIFDDQFSVERPDGSNFTLKIRSTKLEDSAMYFCASSDGVSGGPQAEQYFGPGTRLTVT.

The chain carries TRBV11-2 and TRBJ1-2; possibly TRBD1 for D (6 bases). CDR3 size: 14 residues. Between the trimmed V and J ends, which lost 2 bases and 2 bases, there was a span of 9 bases. Germline V CDR1 and CDR2: SGHAT, FQNNGV. CDR3 residues: CASSLQGSNYGYTF. The CDR3 nucleotides read TGTGCCAGCAGCTTACAGGGGTCGAACTATGGCTACACCTTC.